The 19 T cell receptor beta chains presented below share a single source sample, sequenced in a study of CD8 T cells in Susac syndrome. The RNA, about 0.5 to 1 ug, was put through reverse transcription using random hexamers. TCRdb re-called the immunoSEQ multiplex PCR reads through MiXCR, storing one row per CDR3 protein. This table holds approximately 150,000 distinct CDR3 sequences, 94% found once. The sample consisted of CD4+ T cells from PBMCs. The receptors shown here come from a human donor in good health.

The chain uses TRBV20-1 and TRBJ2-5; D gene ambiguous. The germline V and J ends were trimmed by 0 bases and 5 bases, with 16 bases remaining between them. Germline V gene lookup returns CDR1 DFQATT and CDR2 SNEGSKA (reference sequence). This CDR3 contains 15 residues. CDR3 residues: CSARDLSKAGETQYF. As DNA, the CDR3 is TGCAGTGCTAGAGATCTATCCAAGGCCGGGGAGACCCAGTACTTC.

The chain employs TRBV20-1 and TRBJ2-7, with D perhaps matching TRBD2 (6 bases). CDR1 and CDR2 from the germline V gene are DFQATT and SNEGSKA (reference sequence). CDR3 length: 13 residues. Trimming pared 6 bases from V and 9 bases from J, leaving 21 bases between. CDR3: CSADGGIGLGQYF. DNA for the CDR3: TGCAGTGCGGACGGGGGAATAGGTCTCGGGCAGTACTTC.

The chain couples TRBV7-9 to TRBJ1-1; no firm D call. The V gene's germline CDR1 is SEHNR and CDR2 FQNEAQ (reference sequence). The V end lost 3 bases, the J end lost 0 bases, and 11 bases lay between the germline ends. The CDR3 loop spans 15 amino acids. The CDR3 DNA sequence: TGTGCCAGCAGCTTTTTTCGGTCTGTGAACACTGAAGCTTTCTTT. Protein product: CASSFFRSVNTEAFF.

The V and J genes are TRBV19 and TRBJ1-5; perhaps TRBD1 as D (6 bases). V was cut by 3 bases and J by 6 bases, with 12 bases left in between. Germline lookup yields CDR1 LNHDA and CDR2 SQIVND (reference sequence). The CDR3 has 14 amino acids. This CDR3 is CASSIRGFPQPQHF. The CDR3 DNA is TGTGCCAGTAGTATTAGGGGGTTTCCTCAGCCCCAGCATTTT.

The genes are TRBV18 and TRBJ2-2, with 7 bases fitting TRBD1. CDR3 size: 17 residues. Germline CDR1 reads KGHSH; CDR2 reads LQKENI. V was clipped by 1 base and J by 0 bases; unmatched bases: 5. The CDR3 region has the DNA TGTGCCAGCTCACCACTACAGGGGCCTACGAACACCGGGGAGCTGTTTTTT. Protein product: CASSPLQGPTNTGELFF.

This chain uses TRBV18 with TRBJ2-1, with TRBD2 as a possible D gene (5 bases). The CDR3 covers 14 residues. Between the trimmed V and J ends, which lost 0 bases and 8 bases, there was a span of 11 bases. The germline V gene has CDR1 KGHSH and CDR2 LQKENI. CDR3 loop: CASSPPGVGDEQFF. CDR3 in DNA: TGTGCCAGCTCACCACCGGGAGTGGGCGATGAGCAGTTCTTC.

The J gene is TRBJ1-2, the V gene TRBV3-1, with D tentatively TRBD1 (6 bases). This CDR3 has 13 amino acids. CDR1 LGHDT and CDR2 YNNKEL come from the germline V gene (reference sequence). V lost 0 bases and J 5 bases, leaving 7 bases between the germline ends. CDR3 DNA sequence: TGTGCCAGCAGCCAAGAAAGGGGGTATGGCTACACCTTC. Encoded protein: CASSQERGYGYTF.

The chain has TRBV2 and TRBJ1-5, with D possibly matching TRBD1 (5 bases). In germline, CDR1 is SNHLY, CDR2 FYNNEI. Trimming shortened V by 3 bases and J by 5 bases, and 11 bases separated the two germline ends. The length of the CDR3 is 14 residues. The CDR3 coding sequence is TGTGCCAGCAGTGATATGGGAGGGGATCAGCCCCAGCATTTT. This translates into CASSDMGGDQPQHF.

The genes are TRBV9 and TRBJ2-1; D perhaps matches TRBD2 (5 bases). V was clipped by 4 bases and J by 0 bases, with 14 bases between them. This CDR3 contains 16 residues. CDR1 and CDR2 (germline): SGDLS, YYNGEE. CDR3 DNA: TGTGCCAGCAGCCCCCGGACTCTTAGCTCCTACAATGAGCAGTTCTTC. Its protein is CASSPRTLSSYNEQFF.

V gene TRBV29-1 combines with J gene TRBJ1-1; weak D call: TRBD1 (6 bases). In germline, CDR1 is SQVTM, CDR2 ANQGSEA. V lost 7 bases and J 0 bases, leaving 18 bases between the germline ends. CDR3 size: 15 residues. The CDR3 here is CSAQRTAGMNTEAFF. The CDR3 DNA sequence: TGCAGCGCCCAAAGGACAGCAGGGATGAACACTGAAGCTTTCTTT.

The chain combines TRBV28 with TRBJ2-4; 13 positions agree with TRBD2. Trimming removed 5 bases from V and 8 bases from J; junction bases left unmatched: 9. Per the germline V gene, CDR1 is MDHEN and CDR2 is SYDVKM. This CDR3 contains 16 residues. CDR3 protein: CASSTSWTSGRDIQYF. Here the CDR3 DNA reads TGTGCCAGCAGTACCTCATGGACTAGCGGGAGAGACATTCAGTACTTC.

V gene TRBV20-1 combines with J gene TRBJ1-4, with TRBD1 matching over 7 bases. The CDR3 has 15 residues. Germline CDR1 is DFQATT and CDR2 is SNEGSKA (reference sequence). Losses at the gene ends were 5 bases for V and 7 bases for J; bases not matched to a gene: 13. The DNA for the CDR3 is TGCAGTGCTTGCCGGGACAGCGGGGGGTGTGAAAAACTGTTTTTT. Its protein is CSACRDSGGCEKLFF.

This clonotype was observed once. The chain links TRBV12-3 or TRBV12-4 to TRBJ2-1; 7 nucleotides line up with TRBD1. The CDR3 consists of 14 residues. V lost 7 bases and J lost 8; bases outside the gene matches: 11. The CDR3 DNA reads TGTGCCAGCAAGGGACAGACGATGGGTCATGAGCAGTTCTTC. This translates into CASKGQTMGHEQFF.

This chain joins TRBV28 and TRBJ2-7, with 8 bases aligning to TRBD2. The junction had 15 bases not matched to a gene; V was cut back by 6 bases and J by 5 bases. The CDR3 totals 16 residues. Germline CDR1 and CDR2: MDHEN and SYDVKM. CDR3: CASSLKGGSGSNEQYF. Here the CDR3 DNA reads TGTGCCAGCAGCCTGAAGGGAGGGAGCGGGAGCAACGAGCAGTACTTC.

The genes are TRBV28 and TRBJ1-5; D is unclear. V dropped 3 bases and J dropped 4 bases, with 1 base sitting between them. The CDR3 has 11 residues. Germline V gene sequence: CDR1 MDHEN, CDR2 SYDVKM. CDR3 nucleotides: TGTGCCAGCAGTTTTAATCAGCCCCAGCATTTT. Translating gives CASSFNQPQHF.

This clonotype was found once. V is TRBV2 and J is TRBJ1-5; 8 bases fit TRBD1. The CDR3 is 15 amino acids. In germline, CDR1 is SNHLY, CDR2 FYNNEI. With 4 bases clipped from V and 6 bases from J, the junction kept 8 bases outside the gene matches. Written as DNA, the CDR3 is TGTGCCAGCAGTGGACTAGGACAGGGTGTTCAGCCCCAGCATTTT. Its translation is CASSGLGQGVQPQHF.

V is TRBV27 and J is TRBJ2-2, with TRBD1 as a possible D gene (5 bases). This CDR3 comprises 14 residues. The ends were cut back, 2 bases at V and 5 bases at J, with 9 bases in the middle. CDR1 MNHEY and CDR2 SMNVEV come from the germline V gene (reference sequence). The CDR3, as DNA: TGTGCCAGCAGTTTAGCTAGGGGAACCGGGGAGCTGTTTTTT. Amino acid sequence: CASSLARGTGELFF.

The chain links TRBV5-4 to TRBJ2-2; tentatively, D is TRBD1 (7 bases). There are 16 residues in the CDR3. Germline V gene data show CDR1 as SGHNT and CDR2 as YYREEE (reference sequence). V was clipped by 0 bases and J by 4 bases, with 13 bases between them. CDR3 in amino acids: CASSLERQGGTGELFF. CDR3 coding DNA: TGTGCCAGCAGCTTGGAGAGGCAGGGGGGCACCGGGGAGCTGTTTTTT.

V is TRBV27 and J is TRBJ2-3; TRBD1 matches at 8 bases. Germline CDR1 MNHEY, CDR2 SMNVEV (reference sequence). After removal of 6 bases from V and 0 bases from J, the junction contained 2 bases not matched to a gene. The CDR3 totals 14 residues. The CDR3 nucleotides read TGTGCCAGCAGCCGGGACAGGAGCACAGATACGCAGTATTTT. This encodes CASSRDRSTDTQYF.